This passage covers 21 T cell receptor beta chains from one sample sequenced in a study of blood T cell repertoires in COVID-19. Libraries were prepared by immunoSEQ multiplex PCR; TCRdb keeps only in-frame clonotypes and omits some of them. Among 95,000 to 150,000 clones listed, around four fifths were seen once. Sequencing was performed on peripheral blood. The receptors here all came from a man aged 55 to 70 with active or convalescent COVID-19.

This chain joins TRBV27 and TRBJ2-7, with TRBD2 matching 7 bases. The germline gives CDR1 MNHEY, CDR2 SMNVEV (reference sequence). The CDR3 has 16 amino acids. V gave up 0 bases and J gave up 4 bases; unmatched junction bases: 9. This CDR3 is CASSLSYSGRGYEQYF. For the CDR3, the DNA is TGTGCCAGCAGTTTATCATATAGCGGGCGGGGTTACGAGCAGTACTTC.

The rearrangement joins TRBV7-3 to TRBJ2-7, with D tentatively TRBD2 (6 bases). Per the germline V gene, CDR1 is SGHTA and CDR2 is FQGTGA. The CDR3 has 15 residues. V was pared by 3 bases and J by 0 bases, with 12 bases between. The CDR3 region has the DNA TGTGCCAGCAGCTTGATGGGGAGGAGCTCCTACGAGCAGTACTTC. Its protein product is CASSLMGRSSYEQYF.

The sample holds one count of this clone. The genes are TRBV6-2 or TRBV6-3 and TRBJ1-2; D unclear. The CDR3 is 13 amino acids. V was clipped by 4 bases and J by 2 bases, with 8 bases between them. Germline loops: CDR1 MNHEY, CDR2 SVGEGT. CDR3: CASSFTRNYGYTF. The CDR3 nucleotides are TGTGCCAGCAGTTTTACACGAAACTATGGCTACACCTTC.

This clone was recorded at least ten times. The rearrangement uses TRBV7-9 and TRBJ1-2, with D hard to call. The V end was cut by 3 bases, the J end by 0 bases, with 8 bases between. The CDR3 has 14 residues. Germline lookup yields CDR1 SEHNR and CDR2 FQNEAQ (reference sequence). The DNA of the CDR3 is TGTGCCAGCAGCTTCTTGACAACTAACTATGGCTACACCTTC. Translating gives CASSFLTTNYGYTF.

This sequence joins TRBV5-1 and TRBJ1-2; D unresolved. The CDR3 has 15 amino acids. CDR1 is SGHRS, CDR2 YFSETQ, per germline. The ends were cut back, 0 bases at V and 7 bases at J, with 16 bases in the middle. The CDR3 DNA reads as TGCGCCAGCAGCTTGGTAGCCAGACCTATCGGTGGCTACACCTTC. The encoded protein is CASSLVARPIGGYTF.

The chain is built from TRBV9 and TRBJ2-2, with 10 bases lining up with TRBD1. CDR1 SGDLS and CDR2 YYNGEE come from the germline V gene. V shed 0 bases and J 2 bases; nucleotides not matched to a gene: 7. The CDR3 contains 18 residues. The CDR3 loop reads CASSVVEWTGGNTGELFF. The CDR3 DNA is TGTGCCAGCAGCGTAGTGGAGTGGACAGGGGGTAACACCGGGGAGCTGTTTTTT. The full variable domain, in which reference TRBV9 and TRBJ2-2 provide the parts outside the CDR3, is DSGVTQTPKHLITATGQRVTLRCSPRSGDLSVYWYQQSLDQGLQFLIQYYNGEERAKGNILERFSAQQFPDLHSELNLSSLELGDSALYFCASSVVEWTGGNTGELFFGEGSRLTVL.

This rearrangement joins TRBV14 to TRBJ2-2; TRBD1 is a possible D gene (6 bases). V was shortened by 8 bases and J by 0 bases, with 13 bases between the two germline ends. This CDR3 contains 15 residues. CDR1 and CDR2 from the germline V gene are SGHDN and FVKESK. Written as DNA, the CDR3 is TGTGCCAGCCAGAGGGCAGGGGCGAACACCGGGGAGCTGTTTTTT. It specifies CASQRAGANTGELFF.

This chain links TRBV28 with TRBJ1-5; D not resolved. V was pared by 4 bases and J by 4 bases, with 8 bases between. Germline CDR1 reads MDHEN; CDR2 reads SYDVKM. The CDR3 consists of 13 residues. Here the CDR3 reads CASSSLTNQPQHF. The DNA of the CDR3 is TGTGCCAGCAGTTCCCTGACAAATCAGCCCCAGCATTTT.

The V gene is TRBV13, the J gene TRBJ2-1; 7 nucleotides match TRBD2. CDR1 is PRHDT and CDR2 is FYEKMQ in the germline V gene (reference sequence). The CDR3 contains 17 residues. Trimming cost V 4 bases and J 0 bases; bases outside gene matches: 9. The CDR3 protein is CASSSLQTSSSYNEQFF. The CDR3 nucleotides are TGTGCCAGCAGCTCTCTCCAGACTAGCAGCTCCTACAATGAGCAGTTCTTC.

This clone was detected only a few times. The J gene is TRBJ1-5, the V gene TRBV7-2; D ambiguous. Looked up from germline, CDR1 is SGHTA and CDR2 is FQGNSA. This CDR3 has 13 amino acids. With 5 bases removed from V and 0 bases from J, the gap between germline ends came to 5 bases. The CDR3: CASSPNSNQPQHF. DNA for the CDR3: TGTGCCAGCAGCCCAAATAGCAATCAGCCCCAGCATTTT.

The gene calls are TRBV29-1 and TRBJ2-7; TRBD1 agrees at 8 bases. This CDR3 region has 15 residues. CDR1 and CDR2 (germline): SQVTM, ANQGSEA. V was clipped by 3 bases and J by 3 bases; unmatched bases: 10. CDR3 sequence: CSVDGPQGTGYEQYF. CDR3 sequence (DNA): TGCAGCGTTGACGGGCCCCAGGGGACAGGCTACGAGCAGTACTTC.

The chain uses TRBV2 and TRBJ2-3; 11 bases are shared with TRBD2. V gave up 7 bases and J gave up 1 base; unmatched junction bases: 4. Germline V lookup: CDR1 SNHLY, CDR2 FYNNEI. The CDR3 is 15 amino acids. CDR3 DNA: TGTGCCAGCAAGCTGGGACTAGCGGGCACAGATACGCAGTATTTT. Protein product: CASKLGLAGTDTQYF.

This chain uses TRBV12-3 or TRBV12-4 with TRBJ2-1; D might be TRBD1 (6 bases). V was shortened by 6 bases and J by 7 bases, with 10 bases between the two germline ends. This CDR3 is built from 12 residues. CDR3 loop: CASSRQVNEQFF. DNA of the CDR3: TGTGCCAGCAGCCGACAGGTGAATGAGCAGTTCTTC.

The genes are TRBV10-2 and TRBJ2-1; tentatively, D is TRBD2 (6 bases). V lost 8 bases and J lost 8, with 19 bases in between. Germline V gives CDR1 WSHSY, CDR2 SAAADI. This CDR3 has 14 residues. CDR3 region: CASRLTSLRDEQFF. CDR3 nucleotide sequence: TGCGCCAGCCGGCTGACTAGTTTACGCGATGAGCAGTTCTTC.

The chain uses TRBV19 and TRBJ2-1; 12 nucleotides line up with TRBD2. This CDR3 spans 14 amino acids. Germline CDR1 LNHDA, CDR2 SQIVND (reference sequence). V gave up 1 base and J gave up 14 bases; unmatched junction bases: 6. CDR3 region: CASSIGRLAGEEFF. CDR3 sequence (DNA): TGTGCCAGTAGTATAGGGCGACTAGCGGGGGAGGAGTTCTTC. The entire variable domain, with the rest obtained from reference TRBV19 and TRBJ2-1, is as follows: DGGITQSPKYLFRKEGQNVTLSCEQNLNHDAMYWYRQDPGQGLRLIYYSQIVNDFQKGDIAEGYSVSREKKESFPLTVTSAQKNPTAFYLCASSIGRLAGEEFFGPGTRLTVL.

The chain employs TRBV7-6 and TRBJ2-7, with a possible D match to TRBD2 (5 bases). V lost 5 bases and J 0 bases, leaving 11 bases between the germline ends. Germline assignment: CDR1 SGHVS and CDR2 FNYEAQ. The CDR3 runs to 14 residues. The CDR3 DNA reads as TGTGCCAGCAGCCCCCGGGGTAGCTCCTACGAGCAGTACTTC. This encodes CASSPRGSSYEQYF.

The chain recombines TRBV7-2 with TRBJ2-3; D may be TRBD1 (6 bases). This CDR3 has 13 residues. Trimming took off 1 base at V and 8 bases at J, with 10 bases between the two ends. Germline V CDR1 and CDR2: SGHTA, FQGNSA. The CDR3 is CASSLDGGGTQYF. Here the CDR3 DNA reads TGTGCCAGCAGCTTAGATGGGGGCGGTACGCAGTATTTT.

The V and J genes are TRBV27 and TRBJ2-3; a possible D gene is TRBD1 (6 bases). Trimming removed 6 bases at V and 0 bases at J, with 10 bases between. CDR3 length: 14 amino acids. Germline-derived CDR1 and CDR2 are MNHEY and SMNVEV (reference sequence). CDR3 in amino acids: CASRVGHSTDTQYF. CDR3 DNA: TGTGCCAGCAGAGTGGGACATAGCACAGATACGCAGTATTTT.

CDR3 sequence: CASSIKRGGSYNEQFF. CDR3 bases: TGTGCCAGTAGTATTAAGCGGGGGGGGTCCTACAATGAGCAGTTCTTC. This sequence joins TRBV19 and TRBJ2-1; TRBD2 aligns across 10 bases. From germline, CDR1 is LNHDA and CDR2 SQIVND (reference sequence). The CDR3 has 16 amino acids. The junction had 3 bases not matched to a gene; V was cut back by 3 bases and J by 1 base.

The V gene is TRBV18, the J gene TRBJ1-2, with D perhaps matching TRBD1 (6 bases). V lost 6 bases and J 3 bases, leaving 14 bases between the germline ends. The CDR3 totals 14 residues. CDR1 is KGHSH and CDR2 is LQKENI in the germline V gene. The chain's CDR3 is CASSLDRIHYGYTF. The CDR3 nucleotides read TGTGCCAGCTCCCTCGACAGGATCCACTATGGCTACACCTTC.

The chain couples TRBV18 to TRBJ2-7, with TRBD1 as a possible D gene (5 bases). The germline V gene encodes CDR1 KGHSH and CDR2 LQKENI. Trimming shortened V by 1 base and J by 6 bases, and 16 bases separated the two germline ends. The CDR3 extends over 15 amino acids. CDR3 sequence (DNA): TGTGCCAGCTCACCACAACTGGGGCCCCAGGGCGAGCAGTACTTC. Translating gives CASSPQLGPQGEQYF.